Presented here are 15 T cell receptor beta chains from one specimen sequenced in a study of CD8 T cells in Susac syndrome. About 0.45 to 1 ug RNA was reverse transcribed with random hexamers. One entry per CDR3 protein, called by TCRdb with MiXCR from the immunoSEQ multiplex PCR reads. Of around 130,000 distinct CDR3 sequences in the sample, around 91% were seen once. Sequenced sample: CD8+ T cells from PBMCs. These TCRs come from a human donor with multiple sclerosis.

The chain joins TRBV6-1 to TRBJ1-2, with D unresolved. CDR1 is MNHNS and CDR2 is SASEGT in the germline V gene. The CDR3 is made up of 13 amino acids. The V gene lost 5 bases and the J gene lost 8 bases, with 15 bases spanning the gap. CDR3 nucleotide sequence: TGTGCCAGCAGTATCGGGGAGTTGGACGGCTACACCTTC. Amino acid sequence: CASSIGELDGYTF.

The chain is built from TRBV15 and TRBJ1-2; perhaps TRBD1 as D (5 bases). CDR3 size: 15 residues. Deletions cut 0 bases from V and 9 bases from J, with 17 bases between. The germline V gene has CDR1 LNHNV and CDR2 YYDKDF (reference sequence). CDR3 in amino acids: CATSRDGAHMVRYTF. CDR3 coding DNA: TGTGCCACCAGCAGAGATGGGGCCCATATGGTCCGCTACACCTTC. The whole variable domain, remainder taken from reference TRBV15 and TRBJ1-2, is DAMVIQNPRYQVTQFGKPVTLSCSQTLNHNVMYWYQQKSSQAPKLLFHYYDKDFNNEADTPDNFQSRRPNTSFCFLDIRSPGLGDTAMYLCATSRDGAHMVRYTFGSGTRLTVV.

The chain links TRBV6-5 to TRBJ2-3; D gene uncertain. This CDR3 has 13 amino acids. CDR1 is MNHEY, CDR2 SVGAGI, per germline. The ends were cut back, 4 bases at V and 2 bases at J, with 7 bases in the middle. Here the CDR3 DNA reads TGTGCCAGCAGTTTGCAGCCCACAGATACGCAGTATTTT. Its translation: CASSLQPTDTQYF.

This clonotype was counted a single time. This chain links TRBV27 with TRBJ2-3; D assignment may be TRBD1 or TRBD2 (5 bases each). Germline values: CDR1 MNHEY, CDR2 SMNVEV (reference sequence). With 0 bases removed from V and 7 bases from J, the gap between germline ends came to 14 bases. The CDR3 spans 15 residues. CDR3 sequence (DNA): TGTGCCAGCAGTTTATCGACGAGGGGTACGAATACGCAGTATTTT. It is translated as CASSLSTRGTNTQYF.

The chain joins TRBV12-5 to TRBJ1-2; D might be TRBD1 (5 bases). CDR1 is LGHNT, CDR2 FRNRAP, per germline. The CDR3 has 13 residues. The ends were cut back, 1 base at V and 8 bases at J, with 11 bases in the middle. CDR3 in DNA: TGTGCTAGTGGTTTGGCGTGGGACCCCGGCTACACCTTC. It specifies CASGLAWDPGYTF.

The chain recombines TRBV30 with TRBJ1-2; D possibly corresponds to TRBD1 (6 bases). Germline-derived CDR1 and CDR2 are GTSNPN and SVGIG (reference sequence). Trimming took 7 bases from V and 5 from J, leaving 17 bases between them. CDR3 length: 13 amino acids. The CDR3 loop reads CALDVGGGYGYTF. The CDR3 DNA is TGTGCCTTGGACGTCGGAGGGGGTTATGGCTACACCTTC.

The CDR3 is CSVWEFIETTFVEDYEQYF. The CDR3 coding sequence is TGCAGCGTTTGGGAGTTCATCGAGACTACTTTCGTCGAGGACTACGAGCAGTACTTC. The rearrangement uses TRBV29-1 and TRBJ2-7, with a tentative D call TRBD2 (5 bases). Germline CDR1 and CDR2: SQVTM and ANQGSEA. The CDR3 spans 19 residues. Trimming removed 5 bases at V and 3 bases at J, with 32 bases between.

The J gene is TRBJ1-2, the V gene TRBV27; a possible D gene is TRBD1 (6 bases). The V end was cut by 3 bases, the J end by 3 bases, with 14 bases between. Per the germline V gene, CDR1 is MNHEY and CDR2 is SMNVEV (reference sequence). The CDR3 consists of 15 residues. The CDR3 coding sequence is TGTGCCAGCAGTTTGGTACGGGACAACCACTATGGCTACACCTTC. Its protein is CASSLVRDNHYGYTF.

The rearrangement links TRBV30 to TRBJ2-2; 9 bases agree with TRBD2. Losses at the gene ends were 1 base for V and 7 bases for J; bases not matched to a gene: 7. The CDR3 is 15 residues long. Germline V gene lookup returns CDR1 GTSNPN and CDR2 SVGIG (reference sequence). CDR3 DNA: TGTGCCTGGAGTGGGCTAGCGGGAAATATCGGGGAGCTGTTTTTT. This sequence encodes CAWSGLAGNIGELFF.

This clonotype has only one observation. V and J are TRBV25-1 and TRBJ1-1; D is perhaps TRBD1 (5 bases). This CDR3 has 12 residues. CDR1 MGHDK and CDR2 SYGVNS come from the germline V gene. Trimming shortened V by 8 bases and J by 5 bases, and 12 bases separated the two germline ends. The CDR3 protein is CASLNEGTEAFF. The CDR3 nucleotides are TGTGCCAGCCTCAACGAGGGGACTGAAGCTTTCTTT.

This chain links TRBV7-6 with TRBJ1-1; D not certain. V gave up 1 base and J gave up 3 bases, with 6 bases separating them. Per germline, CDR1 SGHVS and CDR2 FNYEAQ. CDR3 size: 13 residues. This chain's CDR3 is CASSLVEHTEAFF. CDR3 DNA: TGTGCCAGCAGCTTAGTAGAGCACACTGAAGCTTTCTTT.

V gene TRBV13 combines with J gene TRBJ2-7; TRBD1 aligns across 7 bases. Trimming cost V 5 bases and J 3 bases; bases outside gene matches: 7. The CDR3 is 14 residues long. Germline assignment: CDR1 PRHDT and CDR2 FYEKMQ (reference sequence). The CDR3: CASSPRGQLYEQYF. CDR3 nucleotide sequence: TGTGCCAGCAGCCCAAGGGGGCAGCTCTACGAGCAGTACTTC. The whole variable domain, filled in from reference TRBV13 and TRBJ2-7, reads AAGVIQSPRHLIKEKRETATLKCYPIPRHDTVYWYQQGPGQDPQFLISFYEKMQSDKGSIPDRFSAQQFSDYHSELNMSSLELGDSALYFCASSPRGQLYEQYFGPGTRLTVT.

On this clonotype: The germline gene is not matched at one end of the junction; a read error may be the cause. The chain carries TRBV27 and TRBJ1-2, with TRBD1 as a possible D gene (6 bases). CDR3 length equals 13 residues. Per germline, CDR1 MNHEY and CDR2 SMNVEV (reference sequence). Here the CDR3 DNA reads TGTGCCAGCAGTCCCGCTATTGAGGCAGGGGCGTTCTTC. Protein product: CASSPAIEAGAFF.

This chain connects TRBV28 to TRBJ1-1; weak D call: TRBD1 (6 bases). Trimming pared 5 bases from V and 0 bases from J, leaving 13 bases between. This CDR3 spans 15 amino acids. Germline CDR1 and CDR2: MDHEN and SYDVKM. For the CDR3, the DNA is TGTGCCAGCAGTACCGACAGGCTTATGAACACTGAAGCTTTCTTT. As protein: CASSTDRLMNTEAFF.

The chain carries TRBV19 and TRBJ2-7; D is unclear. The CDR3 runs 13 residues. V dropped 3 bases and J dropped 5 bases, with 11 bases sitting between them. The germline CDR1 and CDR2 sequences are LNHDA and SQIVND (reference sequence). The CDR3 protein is CASSIVWPHEQYF. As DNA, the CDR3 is TGTGCCAGTAGTATCGTATGGCCCCACGAGCAGTACTTC.